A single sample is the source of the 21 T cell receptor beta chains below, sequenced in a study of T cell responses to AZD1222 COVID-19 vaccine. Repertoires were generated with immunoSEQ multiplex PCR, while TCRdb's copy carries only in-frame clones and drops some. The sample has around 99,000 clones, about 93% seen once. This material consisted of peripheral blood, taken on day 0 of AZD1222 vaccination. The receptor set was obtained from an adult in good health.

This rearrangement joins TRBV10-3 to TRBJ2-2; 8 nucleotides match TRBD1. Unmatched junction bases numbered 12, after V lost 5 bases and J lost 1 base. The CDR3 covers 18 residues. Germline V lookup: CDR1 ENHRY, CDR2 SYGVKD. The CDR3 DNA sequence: TGTGCCATCAGTAGGTTTTTGTCAGGGACAGGGAACACCGGGGAGCTGTTTTTT. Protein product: CAISRFLSGTGNTGELFF.

CDR3 DNA: TGTGCCTGGAGATCCGGGACAGGGGTGGCAGATACGCAGTATTTT. This codes for CAWRSGTGVADTQYF. The chain uses TRBV30 and TRBJ2-3; 10 positions match TRBD1. This CDR3 has 15 amino acids. The J segment lost 4 bases and the V segment lost 3 bases, leaving 7 bases of the junction unmatched. The germline V gene has CDR1 GTSNPN and CDR2 SVGIG (reference sequence).

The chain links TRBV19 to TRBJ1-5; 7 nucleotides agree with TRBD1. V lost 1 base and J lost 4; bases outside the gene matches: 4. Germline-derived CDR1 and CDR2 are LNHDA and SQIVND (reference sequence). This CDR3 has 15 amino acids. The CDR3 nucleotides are TGTGCCAGTAGTATAGGAGGGACAGCGAATCAGCCCCAGCATTTT. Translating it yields CASSIGGTANQPQHF.

The DNA for the CDR3 is TGTGCCAGCAGCGGACTAGCGGGCAATGAGCAGTTCTTC. Translated: CASSGLAGNEQFF. This rearrangement joins TRBV12-3 or TRBV12-4 to TRBJ2-1; 11 nucleotides match TRBD2. The ends lost 6 bases at V and 6 bases at J; junction bases unmatched: 1. The CDR3 totals 13 residues.

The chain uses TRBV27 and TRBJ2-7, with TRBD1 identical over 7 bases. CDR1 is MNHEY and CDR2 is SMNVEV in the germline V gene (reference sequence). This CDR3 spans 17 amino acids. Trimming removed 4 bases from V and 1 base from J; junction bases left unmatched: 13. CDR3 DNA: TGTGCCAGCAGTTCCCTGACCGGAGACAGGGAATCCTACGAGCAGTACTTC. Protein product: CASSSLTGDRESYEQYF.

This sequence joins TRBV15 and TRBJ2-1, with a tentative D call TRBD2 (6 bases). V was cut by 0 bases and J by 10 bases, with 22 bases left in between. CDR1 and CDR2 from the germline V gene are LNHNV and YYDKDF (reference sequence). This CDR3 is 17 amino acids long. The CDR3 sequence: CATSRDRRGSILGEQFF. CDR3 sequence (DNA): TGTGCCACCAGCAGAGATCGACGGGGGTCCATCCTTGGGGAGCAGTTCTTC.

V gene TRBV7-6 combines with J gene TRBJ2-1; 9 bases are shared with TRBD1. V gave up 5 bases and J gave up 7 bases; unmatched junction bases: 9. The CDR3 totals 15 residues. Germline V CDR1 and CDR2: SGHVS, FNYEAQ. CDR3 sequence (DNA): TGTGCCAGCAGCGACCGGGACAGGGAATGGAATGAGCAGTTCTTC. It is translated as CASSDRDREWNEQFF. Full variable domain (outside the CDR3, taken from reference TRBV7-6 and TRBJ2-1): GAGVSQSPRYKVTKRGQDVALRCDPISGHVSLYWYRQALGQGPEFLTYFNYEAQQDKSGLPNDRFSAERPEGSISTLTIQRTEQRDSAMYRCASSDRDREWNEQFFGPGTRLTVL.

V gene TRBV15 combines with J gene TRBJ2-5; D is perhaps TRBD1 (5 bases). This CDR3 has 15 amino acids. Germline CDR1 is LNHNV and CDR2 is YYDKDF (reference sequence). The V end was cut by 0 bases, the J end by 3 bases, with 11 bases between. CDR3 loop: CATSREGLGEETQYF. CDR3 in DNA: TGTGCCACCAGCAGAGAGGGCCTAGGGGAAGAGACCCAGTACTTC.

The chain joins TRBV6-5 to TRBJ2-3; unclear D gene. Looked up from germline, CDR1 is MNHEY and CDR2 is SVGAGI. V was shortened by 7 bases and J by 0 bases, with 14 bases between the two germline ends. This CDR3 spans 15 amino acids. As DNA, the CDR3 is TGTGCCAGCACCCCGGGTCTGAGAAGCACAGATACGCAGTATTTT. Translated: CASTPGLRSTDTQYF.

CDR3: CASSSGTVGYTF. The CDR3 region has the DNA TGTGCCAGCAGCTCCGGGACAGTTGGCTACACCTTC. This chain connects TRBV6-5 to TRBJ1-2; TRBD1 agrees at 7 bases. There are 12 residues in the CDR3. Germline lookup yields CDR1 MNHEY and CDR2 SVGAGI. Trimming removed 6 bases from V and 7 bases from J; junction bases left unmatched: 5.

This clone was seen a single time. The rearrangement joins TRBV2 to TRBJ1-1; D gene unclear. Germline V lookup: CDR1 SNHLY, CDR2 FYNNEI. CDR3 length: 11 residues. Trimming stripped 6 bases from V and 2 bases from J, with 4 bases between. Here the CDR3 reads CASRFNTEAFF. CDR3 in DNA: TGTGCCAGCAGATTCAACACTGAAGCTTTCTTT.

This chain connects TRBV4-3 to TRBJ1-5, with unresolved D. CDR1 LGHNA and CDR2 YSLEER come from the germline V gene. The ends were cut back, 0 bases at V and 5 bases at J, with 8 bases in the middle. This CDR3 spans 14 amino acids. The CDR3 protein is CASSQDRGYQPQHF. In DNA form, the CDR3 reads TGCGCCAGCAGCCAAGACCGAGGTTATCAGCCCCAGCATTTT.

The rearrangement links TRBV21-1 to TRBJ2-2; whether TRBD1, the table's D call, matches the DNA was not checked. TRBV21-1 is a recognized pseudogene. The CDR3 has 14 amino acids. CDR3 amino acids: CASSTGGNTGELFF. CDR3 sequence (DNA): TGTGCCAGCAGCACAGGGGGAAACACCGGGGAGCTGTTTTTT.

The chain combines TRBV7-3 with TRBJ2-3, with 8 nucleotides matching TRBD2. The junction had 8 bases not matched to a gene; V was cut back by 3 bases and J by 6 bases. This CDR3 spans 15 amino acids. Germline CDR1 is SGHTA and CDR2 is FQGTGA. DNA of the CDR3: TGTGCCAGCAGCTTTTTGGCGGGGGGCGGTGATACGCAGTATTTT. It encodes CASSFLAGGGDTQYF.

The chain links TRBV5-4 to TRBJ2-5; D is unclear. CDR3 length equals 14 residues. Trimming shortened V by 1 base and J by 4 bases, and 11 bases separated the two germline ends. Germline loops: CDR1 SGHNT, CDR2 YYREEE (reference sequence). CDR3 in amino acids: CASSLPARGETQYF. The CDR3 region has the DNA TGTGCCAGCAGCTTGCCGGCAAGAGGAGAGACCCAGTACTTC.

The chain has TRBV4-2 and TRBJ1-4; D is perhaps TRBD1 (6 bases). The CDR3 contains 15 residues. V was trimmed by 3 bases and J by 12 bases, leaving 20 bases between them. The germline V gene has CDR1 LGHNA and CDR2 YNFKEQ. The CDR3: CASSQYEQGSEQLFF. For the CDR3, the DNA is TGTGCCAGCAGCCAGTATGAGCAGGGGAGCGAGCAACTGTTTTTT.

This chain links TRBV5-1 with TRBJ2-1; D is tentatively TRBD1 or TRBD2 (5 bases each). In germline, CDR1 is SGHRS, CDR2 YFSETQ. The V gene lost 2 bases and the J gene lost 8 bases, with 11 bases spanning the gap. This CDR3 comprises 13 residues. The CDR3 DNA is TGCGCCAGCAGCTTCAACGGGGCGGATGAGCAGTTCTTC. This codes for CASSFNGADEQFF.

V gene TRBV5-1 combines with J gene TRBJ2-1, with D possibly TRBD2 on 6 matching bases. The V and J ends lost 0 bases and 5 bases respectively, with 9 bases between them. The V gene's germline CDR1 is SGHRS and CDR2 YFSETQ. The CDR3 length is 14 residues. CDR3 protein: CASSLGLGDNEQFF. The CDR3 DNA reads TGCGCCAGCAGCTTGGGACTAGGCGACAATGAGCAGTTCTTC.

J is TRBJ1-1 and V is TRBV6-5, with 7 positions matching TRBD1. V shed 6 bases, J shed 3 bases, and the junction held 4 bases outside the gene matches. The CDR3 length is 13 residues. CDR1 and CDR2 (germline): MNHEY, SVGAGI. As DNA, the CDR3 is TGTGCCAGCAGGGTTGACAGGGACACTGAAGCTTTCTTT. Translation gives CASRVDRDTEAFF.

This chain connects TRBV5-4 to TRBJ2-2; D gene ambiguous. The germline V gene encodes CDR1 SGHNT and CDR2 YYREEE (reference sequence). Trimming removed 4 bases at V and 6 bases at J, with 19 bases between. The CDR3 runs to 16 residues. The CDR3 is CASSPRASKWAGELFF. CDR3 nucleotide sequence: TGTGCCAGCAGCCCCCGGGCCTCAAAATGGGCCGGGGAGCTGTTTTTT.

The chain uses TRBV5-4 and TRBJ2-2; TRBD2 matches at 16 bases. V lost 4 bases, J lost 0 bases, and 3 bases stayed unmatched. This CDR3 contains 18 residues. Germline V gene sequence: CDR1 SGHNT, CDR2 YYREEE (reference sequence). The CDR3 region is CASSLGLAGGPNTGELFF. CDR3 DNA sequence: TGTGCCAGCAGCCTGGGACTAGCGGGGGGGCCGAACACCGGGGAGCTGTTTTTT.